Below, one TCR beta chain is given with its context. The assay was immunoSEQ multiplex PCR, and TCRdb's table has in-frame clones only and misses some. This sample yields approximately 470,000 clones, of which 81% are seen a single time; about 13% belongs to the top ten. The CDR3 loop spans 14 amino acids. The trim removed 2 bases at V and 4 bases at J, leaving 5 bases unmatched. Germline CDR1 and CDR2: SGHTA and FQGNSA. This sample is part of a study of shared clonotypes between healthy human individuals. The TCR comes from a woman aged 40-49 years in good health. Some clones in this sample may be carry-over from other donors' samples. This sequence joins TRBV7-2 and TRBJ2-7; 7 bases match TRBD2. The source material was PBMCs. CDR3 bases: TGTGCCAGCAGCTTAAGCAGCGGGGAATACGAGCAGTACTTC. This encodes CASSLSSGEYEQYF.